This T cell receptor (beta chain) is from a study of blood T cell repertoires in COVID-19. Study information: Some COVID-19 samples were acute and others convalescent; all came from the United States, Italy and Spain. T cells, B-cell-depleted T cells, or PBMCs provided the cDNA or gDNA that served as material.

This clone showed up just once. As handled by the study authors: Estimated nucleated cell counts came from reference gene primer amplification. Profiled with immunoSEQ multiplex PCR; TCRdb holds only in-frame clones, not every one. V and J calls and clone size are those listed in that table; D and trimming were worked out from the DNA. The sample gives under 250,000 clones, roughly 84% of which show up once; more than 1.5% is in the top ten. The receptor was derived from a woman aged 40 to 50 who had recovered from COVID-19. Sequenced: peripheral blood.

The CDR3 coding sequence is TGTGCCAGCAGTTACCGCAGGAATTCACCCCTCCACTTT. This encodes CASSYRRNSPLHF. The V gene is TRBV28, the J gene TRBJ1-6, with D unclear. Per the germline V gene, CDR1 is MDHEN and CDR2 is SYDVKM. Between the trimmed V and J ends, which lost 4 bases and 7 bases, there was a span of 8 bases. This CDR3 region has 13 residues.